Listed below are T cell receptor beta chains from one sample, sequenced in a study of blood T cell repertoires in COVID-19. Profiling relied on immunoSEQ multiplex PCR, and the TCRdb table lists in-frame clones only, not all of them. This repertoire shows about 480,000 clones, 87% found once; its top ten account for just under 2%. Sequenced: PBMCs or T cells enriched from blood (not recorded which). Every receptor here comes from a woman younger than 30 with acute COVID-19. Both conserved end residues are part of each CDR3. A D gene is named only where the DNA matches it firmly. Clone size is shown for a subset of rows, as once, few, many or a class of expanded clone.

D: -; J: TRBJ1-1; size: -; V: TRBV6-5; DNA: TGTGCCAGCGGGAGACAGGATTATAACACTGAAGCTTTCTTT; CDR3: CASGRQDYNTEAFF
D: TRBD1; J: TRBJ2-1; size: once; V: TRBV19; DNA: TGTGCCAGTAGTAACCACGGACAGGGGGATTTGTTCTTC; CDR3: CASSNHGQGDLFF
D: -; J: TRBJ1-1; size: -; V: TRBV30; DNA: TGTGCCTGGATTCCCTCGGGTTGGACTGAAGCTTTCTTT; CDR3: CAWIPSGWTEAFF
D: TRBD2; J: TRBJ2-7; size: -; V: TRBV7-8; DNA: TGTGCCAGCAGCCCACCAACTAGCGGCAGATCCTACGAGCAGTACTTC; CDR3: CASSPPTSGRSYEQYF
D: -; J: TRBJ1-2; size: -; V: TRBV5-5; DNA: TGTGCCAGCAGCTCGCGGGAAGGGGGGGCTGCTGGCTACACCTTC; CDR3: CASSSREGGAAGYTF
D: TRBD2; J: TRBJ2-7; size: once; V: TRBV19; DNA: TGTGCCAGTAGTATATCGCGGGGGACCTACGAGCAGTACTTC; CDR3: CASSISRGTYEQYF
D: -; J: TRBJ1-1; size: -; V: TRBV4-1; DNA: TGCGCCAGCAGCTTAAGTCCGGGTAGGACTGAAGCTTTCTTT; CDR3: CASSLSPGRTEAFF
D: TRBD1; J: TRBJ1-1; size: -; V: TRBV27; DNA: TGTGCCAGCAGTGGCCAGGACAGGGGGAGCGGTGAAGCTTTCTTT; CDR3: CASSGQDRGSGEAFF
D: TRBD1; J: TRBJ1-6; size: -; V: TRBV2; DNA: TGTGCCAGCGAGCGGGACAGGGCTTCCCATACCTCCTTT; CDR3: CASERDRASHTSF
D: -; J: TRBJ1-2; size: -; V: TRBV12-3/TRBV12-4; DNA: TGTGCCAGCAGTTTTGGGGAGCTCTATGGCTACACCTTC; CDR3: CASSFGELYGYTF
D: TRBD1; J: TRBJ2-4; size: -; V: TRBV11-2; DNA: TGTGCCAGCGGACCTCAGGGGGCAAACATTCAGTACTTC; CDR3: CASGPQGANIQYF
D: -; J: TRBJ2-1; size: -; V: TRBV7-9; DNA: TGTGCCAGCAGCTTAGGCGCTGAGCAGTTCTTC; CDR3: CASSLGAEQFF
D: TRBD1; J: TRBJ2-7; size: -; V: TRBV5-8; DNA: TGTGCCAGCAGCTTAAGAGGGACAGGGGACTACGAGCAGTACTTC; CDR3: CASSLRGTGDYEQYF
D: TRBD2; J: TRBJ2-1; size: -; V: TRBV5-1; DNA: TGCGCCAGCAGCTTGGATTTGTCTAGCGGGGCCAGCTCCTACAATGAGCAGTTCTTC; CDR3: CASSLDLSSGASSYNEQFF
D: -; J: TRBJ1-1; size: few; V: TRBV7-9; DNA: TGTGCCAGCAGGGCGAAGGGGTGGGAAACTGAAGCTTTCTTT; CDR3: CASRAKGWETEAFF
D: TRBD1; J: TRBJ1-6; size: -; V: TRBV18; DNA: TGTGCCAGCTCACCACTGGGACAGGGGAATTCACCCCTCCACTTT; CDR3: CASSPLGQGNSPLHF
D: TRBD1; J: TRBJ1-5; size: -; V: TRBV6-5; DNA: TGTGCCAGCAGGGGCACAGGACAGGGAAATCAGCCCCAGCATTTT; CDR3: CASRGTGQGNQPQHF
D: -; J: TRBJ1-1; size: once; V: TRBV9; DNA: TGTGCCAGCAGCGTAGCTACTGACAGAGTAAACACTGAAGCTTTCTTT; CDR3: CASSVATDRVNTEAFF
D: -; J: TRBJ2-7; size: -; V: TRBV2; DNA: TGTGCCAGCAGTGAAGCTTCCAGGACCTACGAGCAGTACTTC; CDR3: CASSEASRTYEQYF
D: TRBD1; J: TRBJ2-1; size: -; V: TRBV3-1/TRBV3-2; DNA: TGTGCCAGCAGCCCCTACCGGGACAGGGTTAATGAGCAGTTCTTC; CDR3: CASSPYRDRVNEQFF
D: -; J: TRBJ1-1; size: -; V: TRBV11-2; DNA: TGTGCCAGCAGCTTAGATCAAGCACGTCTCGGGGGGGACACTGAAGCTTTCTTT; CDR3: CASSLDQARLGGDTEAFF
D: -; J: TRBJ2-4; size: -; V: TRBV20-1; DNA: TGCAGTGCTAGCTTCCAGGACATTCAGTACTTC; CDR3: CSASFQDIQYF
D: -; J: TRBJ2-7; size: -; V: TRBV6-2/TRBV6-3; DNA: TGTGCCAGCAGTGCAGGGTCCCAGGGCTACGAGCAGTACTTC; CDR3: CASSAGSQGYEQYF
D: -; J: TRBJ2-2; size: -; V: TRBV12-3/TRBV12-4; DNA: TGTGCCAGCCAGAATAGGGGTTTCGGGGAGCTGTTTTTT; CDR3: CASQNRGFGELFF
D: -; J: TRBJ1-5; size: -; V: TRBV19; DNA: TGTGCCAGTAGTAGAGTCAATCAGCCCCAGCATTTT; CDR3: CASSRVNQPQHF
D: -; J: TRBJ1-1; size: -; V: TRBV20-1; DNA: TGCAGTACTGACTGGGAAGCTTTCTTT; CDR3: CSTDWEAFF
D: -; J: TRBJ2-7; size: -; V: TRBV6-5; DNA: TGTGCCAGCAGTCACCGTCGGAGCTACGAGCAGTACTTC; CDR3: CASSHRRSYEQYF
D: TRBD2; J: TRBJ2-2; size: once; V: TRBV6-5; DNA: TGTGCTATCAGCGGGGGGCAAAGCGGGGAGCTGTTTTTT; CDR3: CAISGGQSGELFF
D: -; J: TRBJ2-7; size: few; V: TRBV27; DNA: TGTGCCAGCAGTTTAGTCGGGACACTCTCCTACGAGCAGTACTTC; CDR3: CASSLVGTLSYEQYF
D: -; J: TRBJ1-5; size: -; V: TRBV10-2; DNA: TGCGCCAGCAGTGAGGGAGGGAGGCAGCCCCAGCATTTT; CDR3: CASSEGGRQPQHF
D: TRBD2; J: TRBJ2-1; size: -; V: TRBV3-1/TRBV3-2; DNA: TGTGCCAGCAGCCCCTTTAGCGGGGCCGCCTACAATGAGCAGTTCTTC; CDR3: CASSPFSGAAYNEQFF
D: TRBD1; J: TRBJ2-7; size: -; V: TRBV6-5; DNA: TGTGCCAGCAGTCCCATGGGACAGAACGAGCAGTACTTC; CDR3: CASSPMGQNEQYF
D: TRBD1; J: TRBJ1-6; size: few; V: TRBV5-6; DNA: TGTGCCAGCAGCAAACTAACAGGGGCGAGCTCCTATAATTCACCCCTCCACTTT; CDR3: CASSKLTGASSYNSPLHF
D: -; J: TRBJ1-1; size: -; V: TRBV21-1; DNA: TGTGCCAGCAGCAAAACAGGGGAGGCTGAAGCTTTCTTT; CDR3: CASSKTGEAEAFF
D: -; J: TRBJ2-7; size: -; V: TRBV14; DNA: TGTGCCAGCAGCCAAGATCGAACCATGGTAGCCTACGAGCAGTACTTC; CDR3: CASSQDRTMVAYEQYF
D: TRBD1; J: TRBJ2-7; size: -; V: TRBV5-1; DNA: TGCGCCAGCAGCTTGGGGACAGGGATAACCTACGAGCAGTACTTC; CDR3: CASSLGTGITYEQYF
D: TRBD1; J: TRBJ2-5; size: -; V: TRBV29-1; DNA: TGCAGCGGGTCTGGACAGGGCGGTGAGACCCAGTACTTC; CDR3: CSGSGQGGETQYF
D: -; J: TRBJ1-1; size: -; V: TRBV19; DNA: TGTGCCAGTAGTATAGATAGACAGAACACTGAAGCTTTCTTT; CDR3: CASSIDRQNTEAFF
D: TRBD1; J: TRBJ2-2; size: few; V: TRBV19; DNA: TGTGCCAGTAGTATTTTACCCGGGACAGGGAATCCCGGGGAGCTGTTTTTT; CDR3: CASSILPGTGNPGELFF
D: -; J: TRBJ2-7; size: -; V: TRBV3-1/TRBV3-2; DNA: TGTGCCAGCAGCCGTGGGGCCGAGCAGTACTTC; CDR3: CASSRGAEQYF
D: -; J: TRBJ2-7; size: -; V: TRBV12-3/TRBV12-4; DNA: TGTGCCAGCAGTTATCATAACAGCTACGAGCAGTACTTC; CDR3: CASSYHNSYEQYF
D: -; J: TRBJ1-1; size: -; V: TRBV25-1; DNA: TGTGCCAGCAGTGAATATTCAGGGGTTGGTTTCTTT; CDR3: CASSEYSGVGFF
D: -; J: TRBJ1-2; size: -; V: TRBV5-6; DNA: TGTGCCAGCAGCTTGGGTGCGACTTGGGGCAAGGGCTACACCTTC; CDR3: CASSLGATWGKGYTF
D: -; J: TRBJ2-7; size: -; V: TRBV6-2/TRBV6-3; DNA: TGTGCCAGCAGTTACCCGGGTTACGAGCAGTACTTC; CDR3: CASSYPGYEQYF
D: TRBD1; J: TRBJ1-2; size: -; V: TRBV19; DNA: TGTGCCAGTAGGATAATCCGGGACAGGGGTGACTATGGCTACACCTTC; CDR3: CASRIIRDRGDYGYTF
D: -; J: TRBJ2-3; size: -; V: TRBV27; DNA: TGTGCCAGCAGTTTCGCTAGTTTGAAAACAGATACGCAGTATTTT; CDR3: CASSFASLKTDTQYF
D: -; J: TRBJ1-1; size: few; V: TRBV10-3; DNA: TGTGCCATCAGTGAAATACAGAACACTGAAGCTTTCTTT; CDR3: CAISEIQNTEAFF
D: TRBD1; J: TRBJ1-2; size: -; V: TRBV27; DNA: TGTGCCAGCAGTACCACCGGGACAGGGGCCTATGGCTACACCTTC; CDR3: CASSTTGTGAYGYTF
D: -; J: TRBJ1-3; size: -; V: TRBV7-9; DNA: TGTGCCAGCAGCCATAATCCCCAGGGGCCTGTCTCCATATATTTT; CDR3: CASSHNPQGPVSIYF
D: -; J: TRBJ1-2; size: -; V: TRBV7-2; DNA: TGTGCCAGCAGCTTAGCGCGGACAGCTTCTAACTATGGCTACACCTTC; CDR3: CASSLARTASNYGYTF
D: -; J: TRBJ2-7; size: -; V: TRBV19; DNA: TGTGCCAGTAGTGGGCAAGGAGGTCGGTACGAGCAGTACTTC; CDR3: CASSGQGGRYEQYF
D: -; J: TRBJ2-4; size: many; V: TRBV6-6; DNA: TGTGCCAGCAGGTCAAGCCTAGCCAAAAACATTCAGTACTTC; CDR3: CASRSSLAKNIQYF
D: -; J: TRBJ1-6; size: -; V: TRBV29-1; DNA: TGCAGCGTTCCCGGGACACTTAATTCACCCCTCCACTTT; CDR3: CSVPGTLNSPLHF